This entry lists 32 T cell receptor beta chains sequenced from one sample in a study of blood T cells in healthy people across ages. PCR was performed a second time for about 7 to 12 cycles using a sample-barcoded 5' primer and a J-beta primer mix. TCRdb independently ran MiXCR on the 5' RACE reads; one entry per CDR3 protein. The table records about 900,000 distinct CDR3 sequences, around 46% of them present only once. The specimen sequenced was blood. Receptors originate from a man aged 25 to 40 in good health.

This clonotype was seen a few times. The chain is built from TRBV11-2 and TRBJ2-1, with D possibly being TRBD2 (7 bases). The CDR3 loop spans 16 amino acids. V lost 3 bases to trimming and J lost 4 bases, with 16 bases between them. CDR1 SGHAT and CDR2 FQNNGV come from the germline V gene. The CDR3 protein is CASSFLIGGTYNEQFF. The CDR3 bases are TGTGCCAGCAGCTTTTTAATCGGGGGGACATACAATGAGCAGTTCTTC. The whole variable domain, remainder taken from reference TRBV11-2 and TRBJ2-1, is EAGVAQSPRYKIIEKRQSVAFWCNPISGHATLYWYQQILGQGPKLLIQFQNNGVVDDSQLPKDRFSAERLKGVDSTLKIQPAKLEDSAVYLCASSFLIGGTYNEQFFGPGTRLTVL.

This clonotype appeared many times. A much more abundant neighbour one base away suggests this may be a read error. CDR3 residues: CASRLGSRPQFF. The CDR3 nucleotides are TGTGCCAGCAGGTTAGGGAGCAGACCTCAGTTCTTC. V is TRBV28 and J is TRBJ2-1, with TRBD2 as a possible D gene (5 bases). V lost 6 bases, J lost 13 bases, and 16 bases lay in between. CDR3 size: 12 residues. In germline, CDR1 is MDHEN, CDR2 SYDVKM.

The gene calls are TRBV6-5 and TRBJ2-5, with D unclear. Germline loops: CDR1 MNHEY, CDR2 SVGAGI. Trimming left V 2 bases short and J 5 bases short, with 9 bases between. This CDR3 is 13 amino acids long. CDR3 DNA sequence: TGTGCCAGCAGTTACATGGGGTCCGAGACCCAGTACTTC. Translated, it gives CASSYMGSETQYF.

In this sample, this clonotype turned up a few times. The chain has TRBV4-1 and TRBJ1-5; tentative D call: TRBD1 (6 bases). V gave up 3 bases and J gave up 1 base, with 10 bases separating them. CDR3 length: 15 amino acids. Per germline, CDR1 MGHRA and CDR2 YSYEKL. CDR3 nucleotide sequence: TGCGCCAGCAGCCAGTCCACAGGGAGCAATCAGCCCCAGCATTTT. Its protein is CASSQSTGSNQPQHF.

This clonotype was observed many times. This chain joins TRBV7-9 and TRBJ1-1; D gene unclear. The germline CDR1 and CDR2 sequences are SEHNR and FQNEAQ (reference sequence). This CDR3 has 12 residues. The V and J ends lost 1 base and 1 base respectively, with 1 base between them. DNA of the CDR3: TGTGCCAGCAGCTTAGAGAACACTGAAGCTTTCTTT. This sequence encodes CASSLENTEAFF.

The chain carries TRBV4-2 and TRBJ2-1, with D perhaps TRBD2 (6 bases). V lost 4 bases, J lost 4 bases, and 17 bases lay in between. CDR1 LGHNA and CDR2 YNFKEQ come from the germline V gene. The CDR3 is 16 amino acids. CDR3 DNA sequence: TGTGCCAGCAGCCCGACTAGGGGAACCCCATACAATGAGCAGTTCTTC. Encoded protein: CASSPTRGTPYNEQFF.

This clonotype was seen only a few times. The rearrangement joins TRBV6-5 to TRBJ2-3; no definite D call. The CDR3 spans 12 residues. Germline CDR1 and CDR2: MNHEY and SVGAGI. V lost 7 bases and J 9 bases, leaving 14 bases between the germline ends. The DNA for the CDR3 is TGTGCCAGCAATACGTTCGGGTCCACGCAGTATTTT. Protein product: CASNTFGSTQYF.

This clonotype was seen a few times. The chain combines TRBV12-3 or TRBV12-4 with TRBJ2-3; possible D gene TRBD2, 7 bases. The CDR3 loop spans 15 amino acids. Trimming removed 7 bases from V and 0 bases from J, with 14 bases in between. The CDR3 DNA is TGTGCCAGCAACGGCGGGGGCCCTAGCACAGATACGCAGTATTTT. Its protein product is CASNGGGPSTDTQYF.

This clonotype has a handful of counts. CDR3 sequence (DNA): TGTGCCTGGGCGACAGGCAATGAGCAGTTCTTC. Its protein product is CAWATGNEQFF. This chain connects TRBV30 to TRBJ2-1; tentative D call: TRBD1 (6 bases). Germline V gene lookup returns CDR1 GTSNPN and CDR2 SVGIG (reference sequence). The CDR3 runs to 11 residues. The V and J ends lost 5 bases and 6 bases respectively, with 8 bases between them.

This clonotype was found a few times. The V gene is TRBV4-2, the J gene TRBJ2-6; a possible D gene is TRBD1 (7 bases). Germline lookup yields CDR1 LGHNA and CDR2 YNFKEQ. V was pared by 4 bases and J by 4 bases, with 20 bases between. The CDR3 sequence is 18 residues long. CDR3 region: CASSPTGRRAAGANVLTF. The CDR3 region has the DNA TGTGCCAGCAGCCCGACAGGGAGGAGGGCTGCCGGGGCCAACGTCCTGACTTTC.

This chain uses TRBV28 with TRBJ2-1; D gene ambiguous. CDR1 and CDR2 (germline): MDHEN, SYDVKM. Trimming left V 6 bases short and J 4 bases short, with 10 bases between. The length of the CDR3 is 13 residues. CDR3 nucleotides: TGTGCCAGCAGCCGCCGCGCATACAATGAGCAGTTCTTC. Its protein product is CASSRRAYNEQFF. The full variable domain, its missing parts supplied by reference TRBV28 and TRBJ2-1, is DVKVTQSSRYLVKRTGEKVFLECVQDMDHENMFWYRQDPGLGLRLIYFSYDVKMKEKGDIPEGYSVSREKKERFSLILESASTNQTSMYLCASSRRAYNEQFFGPGTRLTVL.

In its sample, this clonotype was seen a few times. Its ends do not fully match the called genes, so a read error is possible. The chain recombines TRBV5-1 with TRBJ2-1; TRBD2 matches at 11 bases. CDR1 is SGHRS and CDR2 is YFSETQ in the germline V gene. The CDR3 contains 16 residues. The CDR3 spells CASSLTSGGLYNEQFF. CDR3 in DNA: TGTGCCAGCAGCTTAACTAGCGGGGGCTTGTACAATGAGCAGTTCTTC.

A few counts support this clonotype. An end of the junction differs from the germline gene, which may be a read error. The V call is TRBV7-7, the J call TRBJ2-7; weak D call: TRBD2 (6 bases). This CDR3 contains 13 residues. The germline V gene encodes CDR1 SSHAT and CDR2 FNYEAQ (reference sequence). CDR3 in amino acids: CASSVGEGGEQYF. The CDR3 bases are TGTGCTAGCAGCGTTGGCGAGGGAGGCGAGCAGTACTTC.

This clonotype came up a few times. The chain couples TRBV7-8 to TRBJ2-5; no reliable D call. CDR1 SGHVS and CDR2 FQNEAQ come from the germline V gene. The V end was cut by 0 bases, the J end by 3 bases, with 8 bases between. The CDR3 sequence is 14 residues long. This CDR3 reads CASSLALQKETQYF. CDR3 bases: TGTGCCAGCAGCTTAGCGCTCCAAAAAGAGACCCAGTACTTC.

This rearrangement joins TRBV7-2 to TRBJ1-5, with D uncertain. The CDR3 length is 15 residues. Trimming left V 5 bases short and J 4 bases short, with 15 bases between. Germline CDR1 reads SGHTA; CDR2 reads FQGNSA. The CDR3 reads CASSTTGRGNQPQHF. CDR3 nucleotide sequence: TGTGCCAGCAGCACAACCGGGAGAGGGAATCAGCCCCAGCATTTT. The whole variable domain, filled in from reference TRBV7-2 and TRBJ1-5, reads GAGVSQSPSNKVTEKGKDVELRCDPISGHTALYWYRQSLGQGLEFLIYFQGNSAPDKSGLPSDRFSAERTGGSVSTLTIQRTQQEDSAVYLCASSTTGRGNQPQHFGDGTRLSIL.

This clonotype was observed a handful of times. This chain uses TRBV20-1 with TRBJ2-7, with D maybe TRBD2 (6 bases). In germline, CDR1 is DFQATT, CDR2 SNEGSKA (reference sequence). The CDR3 has 15 residues. V lost 0 bases to trimming and J lost 3 bases, with 15 bases between them. CDR3 bases: TGCAGTGCTAGAGATTTAAATCGGGGACTCTACGAGCAGTACTTC. Translating it yields CSARDLNRGLYEQYF.

This clonotype has a single count. The chain uses TRBV29-1 and TRBJ2-2; 7 bases are shared with TRBD1. This CDR3 contains 13 residues. V lost 8 bases and J lost 4; bases outside the gene matches: 7. Germline CDR1 SQVTM, CDR2 ANQGSEA. The CDR3 is CSSTGSGTGELFF. In DNA form, the CDR3 reads TGCAGCTCGACAGGGAGTGGCACCGGGGAGCTGTTTTTT.

The chain links TRBV4-1 to TRBJ2-7; D not certain. This CDR3 is 16 amino acids long. Trimming pared 2 bases from V and 0 bases from J, leaving 14 bases between. Germline V CDR1 and CDR2: MGHRA, YSYEKL. CDR3 nucleotides: TGCGCCAGCAGCCAATCTCCGGACGGTAGCTCCTACGAGCAGTACTTC. Protein: CASSQSPDGSSYEQYF.

The gene calls are TRBV20-1 and TRBJ1-5; D gene uncertain. The length of the CDR3 is 11 residues. Per the germline V gene, CDR1 is DFQATT and CDR2 is SNEGSKA (reference sequence). Written as DNA, the CDR3 is TGCAGCGTGGGCGACAATCAGCCCCAGCATTTT. Translation: CSVGDNQPQHF.

For this clonotype: A much larger clone lies one base from this, so it may be a read error. Because it lacks the conserved phenylalanine or tryptophan at the end, this CDR3 is likely a read error. The V and J genes are TRBV10-3 and TRBJ1-1, with D perhaps matching TRBD1 (5 bases). The CDR3 extends over 14 amino acids. From germline, CDR1 is ENHRY and CDR2 SYGVKD. The V gene lost 2 bases and the J gene lost 4 bases, with 11 bases spanning the gap. DNA of the CDR3: TGTGCCATCAGTGAGAGCCAGGGCGGCACTGAAGCTTTCTGT. This gives the protein CAISESQGGTEAFC.

The V and J genes are TRBV29-1 and TRBJ2-1; D call uncertain. V dropped 6 bases and J dropped 0 bases, with 15 bases sitting between them. The CDR3 is 15 residues long. Germline CDR1 and CDR2: SQVTM and ANQGSEA. The CDR3 region is CSVASAWSSYNEQFF. The CDR3, as DNA: TGCAGCGTCGCCTCCGCTTGGAGCTCCTACAATGAGCAGTTCTTC.

The chain joins TRBV6-6 to TRBJ2-3; 8 nucleotides match TRBD2. CDR3 length equals 14 residues. Trimming at V came to 0 bases and at J to 6 bases, leaving 2 bases not matched to a gene. The germline gives CDR1 MNHNY, CDR2 SVGAGI (reference sequence). This CDR3 is CASSYSSGSDTQYF. The DNA of the CDR3 is TGTGCCAGCAGTTACTCGAGCGGGAGTGATACGCAGTATTTT.

The chain recombines TRBV5-5 with TRBJ1-5; 9 nucleotides agree with TRBD1. Per germline, CDR1 SGHKS and CDR2 YYEKEE (reference sequence). Trimming at V came to 4 bases and at J to 0 bases, leaving 5 bases not matched to a gene. There are 16 residues in the CDR3. Written as DNA, the CDR3 is TGTGCCAGCAGCGGACAGGGGACGATTAGCAATCAGCCCCAGCATTTT. This encodes CASSGQGTISNQPQHF.

The chain recombines TRBV29-1 with TRBJ2-7, with D perhaps TRBD1 (5 bases). Trimming removed 6 bases at V and 2 bases at J, with 8 bases between. Germline loops: CDR1 SQVTM, CDR2 ANQGSEA. This CDR3 spans 11 amino acids. CDR3 residues: CSVLGPYEQYF. For the CDR3, the DNA is TGCAGCGTCCTGGGGCCCTACGAGCAGTACTTC.

The chain employs TRBV7-9 and TRBJ1-4, with 7 bases fitting TRBD1. The V gene's germline CDR1 is SEHNR and CDR2 FQNEAQ (reference sequence). CDR3 length: 15 residues. V was clipped by 5 bases and J by 1 base; unmatched bases: 4. This chain's CDR3 is CASSPDRRTNEKLFF. CDR3 DNA: TGTGCCAGCAGCCCGGACAGGAGAACTAATGAAAAACTGTTTTTT.

The chain employs TRBV5-1 and TRBJ1-4; D is undetermined. The CDR3 loop spans 18 amino acids. Germline V gives CDR1 SGHRS, CDR2 YFSETQ. V shed 3 bases and J shed 0 bases, with 18 bases lying between them. CDR3 loop: CASSSEPPSPATNEKLFF. CDR3 DNA: TGCGCCAGCAGCTCTGAACCCCCTAGCCCTGCAACTAATGAAAAACTGTTTTTT.

This clonotype was recorded a few times. The chain recombines TRBV30 with TRBJ1-2; no clear D. Germline V gives CDR1 GTSNPN, CDR2 SVGIG (reference sequence). The CDR3 extends over 13 amino acids. Trimming left V 2 bases short and J 3 bases short, with 10 bases between. The CDR3 region has the DNA TGTGCCTGGAGTCATCCGGGATACTATGGCTACACCTTC. Amino acids: CAWSHPGYYGYTF.

The V gene is TRBV10-3, the J gene TRBJ1-6; unclear D gene. The germline CDR1 and CDR2 sequences are ENHRY and SYGVKD. Trimming removed 6 bases at V and 2 bases at J, with 14 bases between. There are 16 residues in the CDR3. CDR3 in amino acids: CAISEVPVAYNSPLHF. As DNA, the CDR3 is TGTGCCATCAGCGAGGTCCCAGTGGCCTATAATTCACCCCTCCACTTT.

The count of this clonotype is one. The gene calls are TRBV20-1 and TRBJ2-7; TRBD1 matches 7 bases. Germline lookup yields CDR1 DFQATT and CDR2 SNEGSKA (reference sequence). Trimming at V came to 0 bases and at J to 6 bases, leaving 5 bases not matched to a gene. The CDR3 length is 13 residues. The CDR3 loop reads CSAREGGRGEQYF. CDR3 coding DNA: TGCAGTGCTAGAGAAGGGGGCAGAGGCGAGCAGTACTTC.

CDR3 residues: CASRPSGTTYNEQFF. In DNA, the CDR3 is TGTGCCAGCAGACCATCCGGGACAACCTACAATGAGCAGTTCTTC. This chain connects TRBV28 to TRBJ2-1, with D maybe TRBD1 (6 bases). This CDR3 contains 15 residues. Trimming left V 6 bases short and J 2 bases short, with 14 bases between. Per the germline V gene, CDR1 is MDHEN and CDR2 is SYDVKM.

This clonotype was counted at least ten times. V gene TRBV10-3 combines with J gene TRBJ1-2; D not resolved. The germline gives CDR1 ENHRY, CDR2 SYGVKD. This CDR3 has 10 amino acids. V was shortened by 10 bases and J by 8 bases, with 11 bases between the two germline ends. The CDR3 reads CATREEGYTF. CDR3 coding DNA: TGTGCCACCCGGGAGGAAGGCTACACCTTC.

This clonotype appeared a few times. V gene TRBV7-9 combines with J gene TRBJ1-2; D call uncertain. The CDR3 totals 14 residues. V was trimmed by 6 bases and J by 3 bases, leaving 14 bases between them. From germline, CDR1 is SEHNR and CDR2 FQNEAQ (reference sequence). This CDR3 reads CASSPSASYYGYTF. In nucleotides, the CDR3 is TGTGCCAGCAGTCCCTCAGCATCCTACTATGGCTACACCTTC.